These T cell receptor beta chains were read from a single sample in a study of graft-versus-host responses after intestinal transplantation. Here immunoSEQ multiplex PCR was the method, and the copy in TCRdb shows in-frame clones only, minus some. The profile shows 20,000 to 25,000 clones, about 48% of them singletons. The specimen was alloreactive CD8+ T cells from a mixed lymphocyte reaction culture, collected before transplantation. These receptors were collected from a human patient who was an organ donor for intestinal transplantation. The CDR3 runs from the conserved cysteine through the conserved F or W. Fields, in order: clone size, J gene, D gene, V gene, CDR3 protein, CDR3 DNA. The D gene is left open where the match is weak. Rows give clone size only sometimes, using once, few, many, or a class for an expanded clone.

>-|TRBJ2-2|-|TRBV5-4
CASSLGRGNTGELFF
TGTGCCAGCAGCTTGGGACGAGGAAACACCGGGGAGCTGTTTTTT
>-|TRBJ1-1|-|TRBV4-1
CASSPTVNTEAFF
TGCGCCAGCAGCCCGACAGTGAACACTGAAGCTTTCTTT
>-|TRBJ1-3|-|TRBV9
CASSPWASGNTIYF
TGTGCCAGCAGCCCATGGGCATCTGGAAACACCATATATTTT
>few|TRBJ1-4|-|TRBV9
CASSVEGYAEKLFF
TGTGCCAGCAGCGTAGAAGGGTATGCCGAAAAACTGTTTTTT
>medium-sized|TRBJ2-1|-|TRBV13
CASSLTSSSYNEQFF
TGTGCCAGCAGCTTGACTAGTAGCTCCTACAATGAGCAGTTCTTC
>-|TRBJ1-1|TRBD1|TRBV6-1
CASRAGGYNTEAFF
TGTGCCAGCAGAGCAGGGGGGTATAACACTGAAGCTTTCTTT
>-|TRBJ1-2|TRBD1|TRBV10-3
CAIRSTTGGAYGYTF
TGTGCCATCAGGAGTACGACAGGGGGAGCCTATGGCTACACCTTC
>few|TRBJ2-1|-|TRBV27
CASSGFRGGEQFF
TGTGCCAGCAGTGGGTTCCGGGGAGGTGAGCAGTTCTTC
>-|TRBJ2-1|TRBD2|TRBV27
CASSLGTSGTREQFF
TGTGCCAGCAGTCTGGGCACTAGCGGGACGCGTGAGCAGTTCTTC
>-|TRBJ2-6|-|TRBV8-2
CGIATKITQSRANVLTF
TGTGGCATAGCGACTAAGATAACACAAAGTCGGGCCAACGTCCTGACTTTC
>-|TRBJ2-1|TRBD2|TRBV5-1
CASSLLRGSGDEQFF
TGCGCCAGCAGCTTGTTGCGCGGGAGTGGGGATGAGCAGTTCTTC
>few|TRBJ2-3|TRBD2|TRBV9
CASSVVGSGSTDTQYF
TGTGCCAGCAGCGTAGTAGGTAGCGGGAGTACAGATACGCAGTATTTT
>-|TRBJ1-2|-|TRBV6-5
CASSYSITDYGYTF
TGTGCCAGCAGTTACTCGATTACGGACTATGGCTACACCTTC
>-|TRBJ2-7|TRBD2|TRBV2
CASLPLAGAVAYEQYF
TGTGCCAGCCTGCCACTAGCGGGAGCCGTGGCCTACGAGCAGTACTTC
>-|TRBJ1-1|TRBD1|TRBV6-1
CASSPTGEGAFF
TGTGCCAGCAGTCCTACAGGGGAGGGAGCTTTCTTT
>-|TRBJ2-3|TRBD2|TRBV9
CASSKGLADNTDTQYF
TGTGCCAGCAGCAAGGGACTAGCGGACAACACAGATACGCAGTATTTT
>few|TRBJ2-2|TRBD2|TRBV19
CATRPAGVGGELFF
TGTGCCACTAGGCCAGCGGGAGTAGGTGGGGAGCTGTTTTTT
>-|TRBJ2-7|-|TRBV7-2
CASSSDEAYEQYF
TGTGCCAGCAGCTCGGACGAGGCCTACGAGCAGTACTTC
>few|TRBJ2-5|-|TRBV5-1
CASSLYQETQYF
TGCGCCAGCAGCTTGTACCAAGAGACCCAGTACTTC
>-|TRBJ2-1|-|TRBV28
CASSLSPLWSNEQFF
TGTGCCAGCAGTCTCTCTCCCCTCTGGAGTAATGAGCAGTTCTTC
>-|TRBJ1-5|-|TRBV21-1
CASSNGTGRGNQPQHF
TGTGCCAGCAGCAACGGGACAGGGAGAGGCAATCAGCCCCAGCATTTT
>few|TRBJ2-3|TRBD2|TRBV28
CASSPSTSGMIDTQYF
TGTGCCAGCAGTCCTTCGACTAGCGGGATGATAGATACGCAGTATTTT
>few|TRBJ2-5|-|TRBV4-1
CASSQVGRETQYF
TGCGCCAGCAGCCAAGTAGGTCGGGAGACCCAGTACTTC
>medium-sized|TRBJ2-2|-|TRBV7-6
CASSLVPGELFF
TGTGCCAGCAGCTTAGTTCCCGGGGAGCTGTTTTTT
>-|TRBJ2-3|-|TRBV27
CASSLEADKSDTQYF
TGTGCCAGCAGTTTGGAGGCGGATAAATCAGATACGCAGTATTTT
>-|TRBJ2-2|-|TRBV19
CASSIGTGELFF
TGTGCCAGTAGTATAGGGACCGGGGAGCTGTTTTTT
>medium-sized|TRBJ2-7|TRBD1|TRBV19
CASSMVTGGDYYF
TGTGCCAGTAGTATGGTGACAGGGGGCGATTATTACTTC
>-|TRBJ2-7|-|TRBV5-5
CASSFRQAYEQYF
TGTGCCAGCAGCTTTCGACAGGCCTACGAGCAGTACTTC
>few|TRBJ2-3|-|TRBV6-1
CASSEGTDTQYF
TGTGCCAGCAGTGAAGGCACAGATACGCAGTATTTT
>-|TRBJ2-7|TRBD2|TRBV7-6
CASSLERGDYEQYF
TGTGCCAGCAGCTTAGAGCGGGGGGATTACGAGCAGTACTTC
>-|TRBJ2-5|-|TRBV5-3
CASRGGGAKTQYF
TGTGCCAGCAGGGGAGGGGGCGCAAAGACCCAGTACTTC
>-|TRBJ2-1|TRBD1|TRBV6-1
CASSEGQGIGSYNEQFF
TGTGCCAGCAGTGAAGGACAGGGAATAGGCTCCTACAATGAGCAGTTCTTC
>once|TRBJ1-2|-|TRBV19
CASSISGVYGYTF
TGTGCCAGTAGTATCTCCGGAGTCTATGGCTACACCTTC
>-|TRBJ1-2|-|TRBV15
CATSRDPMWPHYGYTF
TGTGCCACCAGCAGAGATCCAATGTGGCCCCACTATGGCTACACCTTC
>medium-sized|TRBJ1-1|-|TRBV27
CASSLGLLTEAFF
TGTGCCAGCAGTTTGGGCCTTCTCACTGAAGCTTTCTTT
>-|TRBJ2-7|-|TRBV27
CASSELRVAYEQYF
TGTGCCAGCAGTGAACTCCGGGTAGCCTACGAGCAGTACTTC
>few|TRBJ1-2|TRBD1|TRBV6-5
CASSYGQANYGYTF
TGTGCCAGCAGTTACGGACAGGCTAACTATGGCTACACCTTC
>few|TRBJ2-7|-|TRBV4-3
CASSQDWVGYEQYF
TGCGCCAGCAGCCAAGATTGGGTCGGCTACGAGCAGTACTTC
>-|TRBJ2-1|-|TRBV7-9
CASSLAGSNEQFF
TGTGCCAGCAGCTTAGCGGGAAGCAATGAGCAGTTCTTC
>-|TRBJ1-3|-|TRBV9
CASSVDRWAYSGNTIYF
TGTGCCAGCAGCGTAGATCGCTGGGCCTACTCTGGAAACACCATATATTTT
>-|TRBJ2-1|TRBD2|TRBV7-3
CASSLTSLAEAINYNEQFF
TGTGCCAGCAGCTTAACTTCACTAGCGGAAGCAATTAACTACAATGAGCAGTTCTTC
>-|TRBJ2-7|-|TRBV4-1
CASSWVRGETYEQYF
TGCGCCAGCAGCTGGGTGCGGGGAGAGACCTACGAGCAGTACTTC
>-|TRBJ2-3|TRBD2|TRBV2
CASSEHRPSGRDTQYF
TGTGCCAGCAGTGAACACCGCCCTAGCGGGAGAGATACGCAGTATTTT
>-|TRBJ2-7|TRBD1|TRBV11-2
CASSPTGDEQYF
TGTGCCAGCAGCCCGACAGGGGACGAGCAGTACTTC
>-|TRBJ2-5|-|TRBV5-1
CASSLILGRETQYF
TGCGCCAGCAGCCTTATTCTGGGCCGGGAGACCCAGTACTTC
>-|TRBJ2-7|-|TRBV5-1
CASSLGSGAGEQYF
TGCGCCAGCAGCTTGGGGTCGGGGGCGGGCGAGCAGTACTTC
>-|TRBJ1-3|-|TRBV6-5
CASRGEISAGNTIYF
TGTGCCAGCAGGGGAGAAATTTCGGCTGGAAACACCATATATTTT
>few|TRBJ1-1|TRBD1|TRBV6-5
CASSYLGTGDTEAFF
TGTGCCAGCAGTTACCTCGGGACAGGGGACACTGAAGCTTTCTTT
>-|TRBJ1-2|-|TRBV28
CASSSPGQYYGYTF
TGTGCCAGCAGTTCTCCCGGACAGTACTATGGCTACACCTTC
>-|TRBJ1-3|-|TRBV19
CATGTDFSSGNTIYF
TGTGCCACCGGGACCGACTTCAGCTCTGGAAACACCATATATTTT
>-|TRBJ2-2|TRBD1|TRBV4-1
CASSLGTGVGWELFF
TGTGCCAGCAGCCTAGGAACAGGGGTAGGGTGGGAGCTGTTTTTT
>-|TRBJ2-1|-|TRBV9
CASSVGGQYISYNEQFF
TGTGCCAGCAGCGTAGGGGGGCAATACATCTCCTACAATGAGCAGTTCTTC
>few|TRBJ2-3|-|TRBV18
CASSRPTVLADTQYF
TGTGCCAGCTCACGGCCGACAGTTCTAGCGGATACGCAGTATTTT
>-|TRBJ2-3|-|TRBV11-2
CASSLVPRAVTDTQYF
TGTGCCAGCAGCTTAGTGCCCAGGGCTGTCACAGATACGCAGTATTTT
>few|TRBJ1-5|TRBD1|TRBV6-6
CASSPTDRVNQPQHF
TGTGCCAGCAGCCCCACGGACAGGGTCAATCAGCCCCAGCATTTT